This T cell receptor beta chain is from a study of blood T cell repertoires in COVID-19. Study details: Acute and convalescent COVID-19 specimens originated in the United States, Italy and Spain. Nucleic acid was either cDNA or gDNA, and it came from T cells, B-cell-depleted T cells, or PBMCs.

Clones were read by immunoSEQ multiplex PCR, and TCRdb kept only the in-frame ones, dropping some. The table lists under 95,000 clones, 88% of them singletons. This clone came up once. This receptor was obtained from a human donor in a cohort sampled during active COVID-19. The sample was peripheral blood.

CDR3 sequence (DNA): TGTGCCAGCAGCTTGGACATTTATGGCTACACCTTC. This sequence encodes CASSLDIYGYTF. The chain combines TRBV5-4 with TRBJ1-2; D is ambiguous. Germline CDR1 is SGHNT and CDR2 is YYREEE (reference sequence). Deletions cut 0 bases from V and 5 bases from J, with 5 bases between. The CDR3 loop spans 12 amino acids.